The rows below give T cell receptor beta chains drawn from one sample of a study of cytomegalovirus exposure and HLA in healthy donors. Assay used: immunoSEQ multiplex PCR; TCRdb lists only in-frame clones, some missing. Of about 74,000 clones listed, nearly 95% are singletons. Sample: PBMCs. These receptors were taken from a man in his late teens or twenties in good health and CMV-seropositive. Each CDR3 is given without its conserved first and last residue. The D gene is left open where the match is weak.

v_gene: TRBV6-1; j_gene: TRBJ2-7; d_gene: TRBD1; CDR3aa: ASSGDRGSSYEQY
v_gene: TRBV6-1; j_gene: TRBJ1-2; d_gene: -; CDR3aa: ASKVADNYGYT
v_gene: TRBV7-3; j_gene: TRBJ2-1; d_gene: TRBD2; CDR3aa: ASSPRRGGDEQF
v_gene: TRBV18; j_gene: TRBJ2-2; d_gene: -; CDR3aa: ASSPLGGTGELF
v_gene: TRBV29-1; j_gene: TRBJ1-1; d_gene: -; CDR3aa: SVEGGGNTEAF
v_gene: TRBV29-1; j_gene: TRBJ2-2; d_gene: TRBD2; CDR3aa: SARDYPTTNTGELF
v_gene: TRBV30; j_gene: TRBJ1-2; d_gene: TRBD1; CDR3aa: AWNPLTGGLGYGYT
v_gene: TRBV28; j_gene: TRBJ2-7; d_gene: TRBD2; CDR3aa: ASSSGGLAGGPDEQY
v_gene: TRBV28; j_gene: TRBJ2-5; d_gene: -; CDR3aa: ASSLTGETQY
v_gene: TRBV5-1; j_gene: TRBJ2-1; d_gene: TRBD2; CDR3aa: ASSFGGLTYNEQF
v_gene: TRBV6-5; j_gene: TRBJ1-2; d_gene: TRBD1; CDR3aa: ASRGWGQGIYGYT
v_gene: TRBV29-1; j_gene: TRBJ2-3; d_gene: -; CDR3aa: SVDDSESSDTQY
v_gene: TRBV5-1; j_gene: TRBJ2-7; d_gene: TRBD2; CDR3aa: ASSIGLAYEQY
v_gene: TRBV28; j_gene: TRBJ1-5; d_gene: -; CDR3aa: ASNFGSAGAQPQH
v_gene: TRBV28; j_gene: TRBJ1-5; d_gene: TRBD1; CDR3aa: ASSLLTGGHSQPQH
v_gene: TRBV6-5; j_gene: TRBJ1-2; d_gene: TRBD1; CDR3aa: ASSYDRGHGYT
v_gene: TRBV25-1; j_gene: TRBJ1-1; d_gene: -; CDR3aa: ASSELGVAEAF
v_gene: TRBV29-1; j_gene: TRBJ1-1; d_gene: TRBD1; CDR3aa: SVSDRGITEAF
v_gene: TRBV11-2; j_gene: TRBJ2-7; d_gene: TRBD1; CDR3aa: ASRVGQGVYEQY
v_gene: TRBV5-4; j_gene: TRBJ1-4; d_gene: TRBD1; CDR3aa: ASSQGTGTGRLF
v_gene: TRBV5-1; j_gene: TRBJ1-1; d_gene: -; CDR3aa: ASSLDRAGEAF
v_gene: TRBV27; j_gene: TRBJ2-7; d_gene: TRBD1; CDR3aa: ASCRTGACYEQY
v_gene: TRBV7-3; j_gene: TRBJ2-7; d_gene: TRBD1; CDR3aa: ASSITGGPYEQY
v_gene: TRBV4-1; j_gene: TRBJ2-2; d_gene: TRBD2; CDR3aa: ASSQDLAGADGELF
v_gene: TRBV4-1; j_gene: TRBJ2-2; d_gene: -; CDR3aa: ASSPFRGSNTGELF
v_gene: TRBV15; j_gene: TRBJ1-1; d_gene: -; CDR3aa: ATSVLGAEAF
v_gene: TRBV10-2; j_gene: TRBJ2-7; d_gene: TRBD2; CDR3aa: ASSELFGAGASYEQY
v_gene: TRBV5-6; j_gene: TRBJ2-5; d_gene: TRBD2; CDR3aa: ASSQTSGSGETQY
v_gene: TRBV28; j_gene: TRBJ2-3; d_gene: TRBD2; CDR3aa: ASSIMGLAGVVDTQY
v_gene: TRBV7-3; j_gene: TRBJ2-1; d_gene: TRBD2; CDR3aa: ASSLGLAGNEQF
v_gene: TRBV5-1; j_gene: TRBJ2-7; d_gene: -; CDR3aa: ASSFGGSYEQY
v_gene: TRBV28; j_gene: TRBJ2-1; d_gene: TRBD2; CDR3aa: ASRSSGSPYNEQF
v_gene: TRBV5-6; j_gene: TRBJ2-1; d_gene: -; CDR3aa: ASTRRGGWGEQF
v_gene: TRBV5-1; j_gene: TRBJ2-5; d_gene: -; CDR3aa: ASSYTEGETQY
v_gene: TRBV6-5; j_gene: TRBJ2-7; d_gene: -; CDR3aa: ASRGTRGEQY
v_gene: TRBV5-1; j_gene: TRBJ2-1; d_gene: TRBD2; CDR3aa: ASSPSGSVNEQF
v_gene: TRBV6-1; j_gene: TRBJ2-1; d_gene: -; CDR3aa: ASSDREQQQF
v_gene: TRBV10-3; j_gene: TRBJ2-1; d_gene: -; CDR3aa: AISGGGSVGGNEQF
v_gene: TRBV14; j_gene: TRBJ2-1; d_gene: TRBD1; CDR3aa: ASSQTGGAYNEQF
v_gene: TRBV4-2; j_gene: TRBJ2-6; d_gene: -; CDR3aa: ASSQDRGDTGANVLT
v_gene: TRBV7-6; j_gene: TRBJ2-1; d_gene: -; CDR3aa: ASSPGGSGRYNEQF
v_gene: TRBV13; j_gene: TRBJ2-7; d_gene: TRBD1; CDR3aa: ASSLLGTGGLHYEQY
v_gene: TRBV19; j_gene: TRBJ2-2; d_gene: TRBD2; CDR3aa: AGSGSLGGELF
v_gene: TRBV6-5; j_gene: TRBJ1-1; d_gene: -; CDR3aa: ASSYAMKAF
v_gene: TRBV10-3; j_gene: TRBJ2-2; d_gene: -; CDR3aa: AISEFGGTGELF
v_gene: TRBV5-1; j_gene: TRBJ2-3; d_gene: TRBD2; CDR3aa: ASSLGTSEYTDTQY
v_gene: TRBV29-1; j_gene: TRBJ1-2; d_gene: -; CDR3aa: SVEDPQGNYGYT
v_gene: TRBV4-1; j_gene: TRBJ2-2; d_gene: -; CDR3aa: ASSHVTGSTGELF
v_gene: TRBV10-3; j_gene: TRBJ2-3; d_gene: -; CDR3aa: AISESMETDTQY
v_gene: TRBV5-1; j_gene: TRBJ1-1; d_gene: -; CDR3aa: ASSFTLTGTEAF
v_gene: TRBV4-1; j_gene: TRBJ2-7; d_gene: TRBD2; CDR3aa: ASSQRERERAPYEQY
v_gene: TRBV19; j_gene: TRBJ1-1; d_gene: -; CDR3aa: ASSMQGITEAF
v_gene: TRBV7-2; j_gene: TRBJ2-7; d_gene: TRBD2; CDR3aa: ASSTTRGDTYEQY
v_gene: TRBV5-5; j_gene: TRBJ1-2; d_gene: -; CDR3aa: ASSTGTSYGYT